Presented here are 13 T cell receptor beta chains from one specimen sequenced in a study of blood T cells in healthy people across ages. A second roughly 6 to 12 cycle PCR used barcoded and J-beta primers. TCRdb recomputed calls from the 5' RACE reads with MiXCR, one row per CDR3 protein. The sample includes some 1.5 million distinct CDR3 sequences, about 28% of them seen just once. Sequenced input: blood. The receptors were gathered from a woman aged 25 to 39 in good health.

This clonotype has at least ten counts. The chain has TRBV5-1 and TRBJ2-3, with unresolved D. The CDR3 loop spans 12 amino acids. V gave up 6 bases and J gave up 0 bases, with 5 bases separating them. In germline, CDR1 is SGHRS, CDR2 YFSETQ. CDR3 nucleotides: TGCGCCAGCAAAGGTAGCACAGATACGCAGTATTTT. Translation: CASKGSTDTQYF.

About this clonotype itself: One junction end disagrees with the germline gene, perhaps due to a read error. The chain carries TRBV27 and TRBJ2-3; no firm D call. TRBJ1-5 explains the end of the DNA better; the J call may be wrong. Germline assignment: CDR1 MNHEY and CDR2 SMNVEV (reference sequence). The CDR3 is made up of 17 amino acids. The CDR3: CAGSLIGLAGSTDTQHF. CDR3 nucleotide sequence: TGTGCCGGCAGTTTAATAGGACTAGCGGGGAGCACAGATACGCAGCATTTT.

The chain carries TRBV7-2 and TRBJ2-1; D call uncertain. Trimming left V 4 bases short and J 13 bases short, with 14 bases between. This CDR3 has 12 amino acids. Germline loops: CDR1 SGHTA, CDR2 FQGNSA. CDR3 nucleotide sequence: TGTGCCAGCAGCTCCCCCCCAGAAGCACAGTTCTTC. Amino acid sequence: CASSSPPEAQFF.

This clonotype was observed a handful of times. J is TRBJ1-5 and V is TRBV20-1, with 8 bases matching TRBD1. The trim removed 5 bases at V and 5 bases at J, leaving 5 bases unmatched. The CDR3 totals 13 residues. CDR1 is DFQATT, CDR2 SNEGSKA, per germline (reference sequence). The CDR3: CSAQPGGDQPQHF. Here the CDR3 DNA reads TGCAGTGCTCAGCCAGGGGGCGATCAGCCCCAGCATTTT.

The CDR3 loop reads CSARDQEQVKETQYF. The CDR3 DNA is TGCAGTGCTAGAGATCAAGAACAAGTCAAAGAGACCCAGTACTTC. The gene calls are TRBV20-1 and TRBJ2-5; D gene unclear. Trimming stripped 0 bases from V and 3 bases from J, with 14 bases between. The CDR3 runs to 15 residues. The germline gives CDR1 DFQATT, CDR2 SNEGSKA (reference sequence).

This clonotype came up a few times. The gene calls are TRBV15 and TRBJ1-1; D gene unclear. V was clipped by 5 bases and J by 2 bases, with 6 bases between them. The CDR3 contains 12 residues. CDR1 LNHNV and CDR2 YYDKDF come from the germline V gene (reference sequence). In nucleotides, the CDR3 is TGTGCCACCAGCGGCGAAAACACTGAAGCTTTCTTT. The encoded protein is CATSGENTEAFF.

The rearrangement joins TRBV28 to TRBJ1-2, with TRBD1 as a possible D gene (5 bases). The V gene lost 6 bases and the J gene lost 12 bases, with 20 bases spanning the gap. CDR1 is MDHEN and CDR2 is SYDVKM in the germline V gene. The CDR3 length is 13 residues. The CDR3 sequence: CASSSGRGKGHTF. Here the CDR3 DNA reads TGTGCCAGCAGCTCAGGTCGGGGGAAAGGCCACACCTTC.

In its sample, this clonotype was seen many times. Here the CDR3 reads CSAHSARKPDTQYF. The CDR3, as DNA: TGCAGTGCCCACTCGGCCAGAAAGCCAGATACGCAGTATTTT. The chain links TRBV20-1 to TRBJ2-3; no definite D call. With 6 bases removed from V and 4 bases from J, the gap between germline ends came to 17 bases. The CDR3 is 14 amino acids. Germline V CDR1 and CDR2: DFQATT, SNEGSKA (reference sequence).

About this clonotype itself: The junction and the germline gene differ at one end; a read error may be behind it. V is TRBV5-1 and J is TRBJ1-2; 8 nucleotides line up with TRBD1. The CDR3 is made up of 14 amino acids. Germline V lookup: CDR1 SGHRS, CDR2 YFSETQ. CDR3 sequence: CASFPGDRNYGCTF. Written as DNA, the CDR3 is TGCGCCAGCTTCCCGGGGGACAGGAACTATGGCTGCACCTTC.

This sequence joins TRBV9 and TRBJ2-2, with 9 bases lining up with TRBD2. There are 16 residues in the CDR3. V shed 4 bases, J shed 6 bases, and the junction held 10 bases outside the gene matches. CDR1 and CDR2 (germline): SGDLS, YYNGEE. CDR3 loop: CASSLHSGGKSGELFF. CDR3 DNA sequence: TGTGCCAGCAGCCTCCACAGCGGGGGGAAATCCGGGGAGCTGTTTTTT.

This clonotype was seen more than once but under ten times. In DNA, the CDR3 is TGTGCCATCAGTGAGATCAAGCGGGGGACAGATACGCAGTATTTT. Translating gives CAISEIKRGTDTQYF. The chain has TRBV10-3 and TRBJ2-3, with 8 nucleotides matching TRBD2. The J segment lost 3 bases and the V segment lost 2 bases, leaving 4 bases of the junction unmatched. The CDR3 has 15 residues. The germline V gene encodes CDR1 ENHRY and CDR2 SYGVKD.

This chain joins TRBV6-1 and TRBJ2-5; D is unresolved. The ends were cut back, 7 bases at V and 0 bases at J, with 18 bases in the middle. The CDR3 sequence is 16 residues long. The germline CDR1 and CDR2 sequences are MNHNS and SASEGT. CDR3 sequence reads: CASTLLWGLYQETQYF. For the CDR3, the DNA is TGTGCCAGCACCCTACTTTGGGGTCTGTACCAAGAGACCCAGTACTTC.

The gene calls are TRBV2 and TRBJ2-3, with D tentatively TRBD2 (7 bases). Germline V CDR1 and CDR2: SNHLY, FYNNEI. Trimming took off 7 bases at V and 1 base at J, with 15 bases between the two ends. This CDR3 contains 15 residues. The CDR3 DNA reads TGTGCCAGCAATGTCTTCGGGGGGCGCACAGATACGCAGTATTTT. Translated: CASNVFGGRTDTQYF.